Detailed here is one T cell receptor (beta chain). Antigen specificity is unknown. The sample is drawn from a study of PD-1 blockade in classical Hodgkin lymphoma. Clones were read by immunoSEQ multiplex PCR, and TCRdb kept only the in-frame ones, dropping some. There are about 98,000 clones in the sample; about four fifths occur only once, and under 20% lies in the top ten. The CDR3 runs to 16 residues. V dropped 0 bases and J dropped 5; count of bases not matched to a gene: 4. CDR1 SGHRS and CDR2 YFSETQ come from the germline V gene. All patients experienced relapse after autologous stem cell transplantation, and brentuximab vedotin exposure was variable. General study points: Similar baseline diversity was found in complete responders and newly diagnosed patients. Exclusion removed patients who began nivolumab under 1 year after ASCT.

The chain couples TRBV5-1 to TRBJ2-1; 11 positions agree with TRBD2. This specimen was peripheral blood mononuclear cells (PBMCs), taken before the second cycle of nivolumab. The TCR comes from a human donor with classical Hodgkin lymphoma. CDR3 DNA: TGCGCCAGCAGCTTGGCTCTGACTAGCGGGAACAATGAGCAGTTCTTC. Protein sequence: CASSLALTSGNNEQFF.